These 28 T cell receptor beta chains share one sample of origin, sequenced in a study of T cells in Graves' hyperthyroidism and ophthalmopathy. TCR beta CDR3 sequences were amplified from RNA transcripts. HTBI primers were the set used in a first-round RT-PCR of the TCR CDR3. TCRdb re-analysed the multiplex PCR reads in MiXCR, keeping a single row per CDR3 protein. The data show a few hundred thousand distinct CDR3 sequences, roughly 14% seen once. The sample consisted of blood. The receptors shown here come from a woman aged 25 to 39 with Graves' hyperthyroidism that later progressed to Graves' ophthalmopathy.

This clonotype was detected ten times or more. The rearrangement uses TRBV2 and TRBJ2-3, with D possibly being TRBD1 (6 bases). V dropped 6 bases and J dropped 0 bases, with 13 bases sitting between them. Germline assignment: CDR1 SNHLY and CDR2 FYNNEI. The CDR3 has 15 residues. The CDR3 protein is CASRQGTVSTDTQYF. CDR3 coding DNA: TGTGCCAGCAGACAGGGTACAGTTAGCACAGATACGCAGTATTTT.

This clonotype was detected many times. The CDR3 is CAWSPGLGTQYF. In DNA, the CDR3 is TGTGCCTGGAGCCCGGGATTGGGGACCCAGTACTTC. This chain connects TRBV30 to TRBJ2-5; D possibly corresponds to TRBD2 (5 bases). There are 12 residues in the CDR3. Germline CDR1 reads GTSNPN; CDR2 reads SVGIG (reference sequence). V gave up 3 bases and J gave up 7 bases, with 12 bases separating them.

This clonotype has just a few counts. The rearrangement links TRBV5-1 to TRBJ2-7; 13 bases are shared with TRBD2. V lost 4 bases to trimming and J lost 5 bases; unmatched junction nucleotides: 6. The germline CDR1 and CDR2 sequences are SGHRS and YFSETQ. This CDR3 is built from 15 residues. In nucleotides, the CDR3 is TGCGCCAGCAGCGAGCCGGGACTAGCGGGAAACGAGCAGTACTTC. It specifies CASSEPGLAGNEQYF.

The table lists this clonotype with many counts. The chain recombines TRBV19 with TRBJ1-5; D gene ambiguous. The CDR3 spans 15 residues. Trimming cost V 1 base and J 5 bases, with 12 bases left between them. The germline V gene encodes CDR1 LNHDA and CDR2 SQIVND (reference sequence). Written as DNA, the CDR3 is TGTGCCAGTAGTATAGGGAACCGGCCCTATCAGCCCCAGCATTTT. Its translation: CASSIGNRPYQPQHF.

This clonotype has a count of ten or more. The V gene is TRBV7-9, the J gene TRBJ2-2; D remains ambiguous. Trimming took off 6 bases at V and 0 bases at J, with 8 bases between the two ends. This CDR3 comprises 14 residues. Per germline, CDR1 SEHNR and CDR2 FQNEAQ (reference sequence). This chain's CDR3 is CASRSATNTGELFF. Written as DNA, the CDR3 is TGTGCCAGCAGATCAGCGACGAACACCGGGGAGCTGTTTTTT. Filled out from reference TRBV7-9 and TRBJ2-2, the complete variable domain reads DTGVSQNPRHKITKRGQNVTFRCDPISEHNRLYWYRQTLGQGPEFLTYFQNEAQLEKSRLLSDRFSAERPKGSFSTLEIQRTEQGDSAMYLCASRSATNTGELFFGEGSRLTVL.

With regard to this clonotype: It may be a read error: a sequence one base away is much more abundant. The rearrangement links TRBV28 to TRBJ2-7; 8 positions agree with TRBD1. The CDR3 spans 15 residues. V shed 2 bases and J 5 bases; nucleotides not matched to a gene: 8. Germline V gene lookup returns CDR1 MDHEN and CDR2 SYDVKM. CDR3 amino acids: CASSLPRTGLHEQYF. The CDR3 bases are TGTGCCAGCAGTTTACCAAGGACAGGGTTGCACGAGCAGTACTTC.

CDR3 sequence (DNA): TGTGCCAGCACTTCAACCCAGGGGAGCAATCAGCCCCAGCATTTT. This gives the protein CASTSTQGSNQPQHF. The V and J genes are TRBV27 and TRBJ1-5; D possibly corresponds to TRBD1 (6 bases). This CDR3 is built from 15 residues. The V end lost 7 bases, the J end lost 1 base, and 14 bases lay between the germline ends. Per germline, CDR1 MNHEY and CDR2 SMNVEV (reference sequence).

The J gene is TRBJ1-1, the V gene TRBV3-1; TRBD1 agrees at 7 bases. In germline, CDR1 is LGHDT, CDR2 YNNKEL (reference sequence). The trim removed 3 bases at V and 1 base at J, leaving 5 bases unmatched. This CDR3 has 15 residues. CDR3 nucleotides: TGTGCCAGCAGCCATGGGGGACAGTCGAACACTGAAGCTTTCTTT. As protein: CASSHGGQSNTEAFF. Supplemented by reference TRBV3-1 and TRBJ1-1, the full variable domain reads DTAVSQTPKYLVTQMGNDKSIKCEQNLGHDTMYWYKQDSKKFLKIMFSYNNKELIINETVPNRFSPKSPDKAHLNLHINSLELGDSAVYFCASSHGGQSNTEAFFGQGTRLTVV.

This clonotype was seen ten or more times. The chain uses TRBV27 and TRBJ2-1, with D perhaps matching TRBD2 (6 bases). CDR3 length: 17 amino acids. Germline V gene data show CDR1 as MNHEY and CDR2 as SMNVEV (reference sequence). V was cut by 6 bases and J by 8 bases, with 26 bases left in between. The CDR3 loop is CASSLNLASIIGDEQFF. In DNA form, the CDR3 reads TGTGCCAGCAGCCTTAACCTAGCGTCAATTATCGGTGATGAGCAGTTCTTC.

In its sample, this clonotype was seen many times. The rearrangement joins TRBV19 to TRBJ2-1; 10 nucleotides match TRBD2. The V segment lost 7 bases and the J segment 9 bases; nucleotides outside the gene matches: 12. Germline assignment: CDR1 LNHDA and CDR2 SQIVND (reference sequence). The length of the CDR3 is 15 residues. This chain's CDR3 is CASNAGLAGVGEQFF. As DNA, the CDR3 is TGTGCCAGTAATGCGGGTCTAGCGGGAGTCGGTGAGCAGTTCTTC.

In its sample, this clonotype was seen many times. V is TRBV28 and J is TRBJ1-6; a weak D match, TRBD1 (6 bases). Trimming removed 3 bases at V and 8 bases at J, with 20 bases between. The CDR3 is 17 residues long. From germline, CDR1 is MDHEN and CDR2 SYDVKM. CDR3 bases: TGTGCCAGCAGTTTTTCAGGGGCTCCCTCGCCCGATTCACCCCTCCACTTT. The encoded protein is CASSFSGAPSPDSPLHF.

The chain carries TRBV20-1 and TRBJ1-2; D gene unclear. V lost 7 bases to trimming and J lost 8 bases, with 8 bases between them. The germline CDR1 and CDR2 sequences are DFQATT and SNEGSKA (reference sequence). There are 9 residues in the CDR3. CDR3 loop: CSVGSGYTF. In DNA, the CDR3 is TGCAGTGTCGGGTCCGGCTACACCTTC.

As regards this clonotype: A clone one base away is much larger, so this may be a read error. The chain is built from TRBV19 and TRBJ1-1, with TRBD1 matching over 9 bases. Looked up from germline, CDR1 is LNHDA and CDR2 is SQIVND (reference sequence). V shed 3 bases, J shed 1 base, and the junction held 9 bases outside the gene matches. The CDR3 covers 17 residues. For the CDR3, the DNA is TGTGCCAGTAGTATGTACCTCCGGGACAGGGCGAACACTGAAGCTTTCTTT. Protein product: CASSMYLRDRANTEAFF.

This clonotype was seen many times. This sequence joins TRBV24-1 and TRBJ2-5, with D tentatively TRBD1 (5 bases). Germline V CDR1 and CDR2: KGHDR, SFDVKD. V dropped 3 bases and J dropped 0 bases, with 13 bases sitting between them. The CDR3 consists of 16 residues. DNA for the CDR3: TGTGCCACCAGTGATAGGGCAGGGCAGTACCAAGAGACCCAGTACTTC. This translates into CATSDRAGQYQETQYF.

V is TRBV9 and J is TRBJ2-7; D not certain. From germline, CDR1 is SGDLS and CDR2 YYNGEE. The ends were cut back, 0 bases at V and 6 bases at J, with 13 bases in the middle. The CDR3 has 14 residues. The CDR3 DNA is TGTGCCAGCAGCGTAGCAGGTGAGGCGGCCGAGCAGTACTTC. Encoded protein: CASSVAGEAAEQYF. The full variable domain, rest sourced from reference TRBV9 and TRBJ2-7, is DSGVTQTPKHLITATGQRVTLRCSPRSGDLSVYWYQQSLDQGLQFLIQYYNGEERAKGNILERFSAQQFPDLHSELNLSSLELGDSALYFCASSVAGEAAEQYFGPGTRLTVT.

The rearrangement uses TRBV24-1 and TRBJ2-3; TRBD1 might be the D (5 bases). There are 13 residues in the CDR3. V was pared by 0 bases and J by 6 bases, with 6 bases between. Germline CDR1 and CDR2: KGHDR and SFDVKD. In nucleotides, the CDR3 is TGTGCCACCAGTGATTTGGGGGCGGATACGCAGTATTTT. This translates into CATSDLGADTQYF.

In this sample, this clonotype turned up a few times. A much larger clone is a single base away; this may be a read error. DNA for the CDR3: TGTGCCAGCAGCCCGGGACTCACTAGCTCCTACGAGCAGTACTTC. It codes for CASSPGLTSSYEQYF. The J gene is TRBJ2-7, the V gene TRBV7-2; a weak D match, TRBD2 (6 bases). The CDR3 totals 15 residues. Between the trimmed V and J ends, which lost 5 bases and 0 bases, there was a span of 14 bases. From germline, CDR1 is SGHTA and CDR2 FQGNSA.

This clonotype was counted only a few times. The CDR3 spells CASSNVGVTEAFF. As DNA, the CDR3 is TGTGCCAGCAGCAACGTGGGGGTGACTGAAGCTTTCTTT. The rearrangement joins TRBV7-9 to TRBJ1-1, with a possible D match to TRBD1 (5 bases). The V gene lost 5 bases and the J gene lost 5 bases, with 12 bases spanning the gap. CDR3 length: 13 amino acids. In germline, CDR1 is SEHNR, CDR2 FQNEAQ (reference sequence).

The rearrangement joins TRBV18 to TRBJ2-1; weak D call: TRBD1 (6 bases). The CDR3 runs to 14 residues. CDR1 and CDR2 (germline): KGHSH, LQKENI. The ends were cut back, 5 bases at V and 12 bases at J, with 20 bases in the middle. Written as DNA, the CDR3 is TGTGCCAGCTCAGCTGACAGGTTTGCTCTTCGGCAGTTCTTC. Translated: CASSADRFALRQFF.

As to this clonotype: This may be a read error, as it is one base from a much larger clone. This chain's CDR3 is CARTRSGLNTEAIF. In DNA, the CDR3 is TGTGCCAGGACACGCAGCGGTTTGAACACTGAAGCTATCTTT. The chain recombines TRBV19 with TRBJ1-1; D not resolved. Germline lookup yields CDR1 LNHDA and CDR2 SQIVND (reference sequence). This CDR3 spans 14 amino acids.

This clonotype was seen a handful of times. This may stem from a read error, because a much larger clone lies one nucleotide away. As the CDR3 is not closed by the conserved phenylalanine or tryptophan, this likely results from a read error. The chain joins TRBV6-1 to TRBJ1-1, with TRBD1 matching over 9 bases. CDR1 is MNHNS and CDR2 is SASEGT in the germline V gene. The CDR3 is made up of 14 amino acids. Losses at the gene ends were 6 bases for V and 1 base for J; bases not matched to a gene: 3. Here the CDR3 DNA reads TGTGCCAGCAGGGTACAGGGGGCGAACACTGAAGCTTTCTCT. Translated, it gives CASRVQGANTEAFS.

Many counts were recorded for this clonotype. The chain couples TRBV2 to TRBJ2-2, with 10 bases lining up with TRBD2. V gave up 4 bases and J gave up 5 bases; unmatched junction bases: 4. CDR1 and CDR2 from the germline V gene are SNHLY and FYNNEI. CDR3 length: 15 residues. DNA for the CDR3: TGTGCCAGCAGTGGAGCGGGAGGGCCAACCGGGGAGCTGTTTTTT. It is translated as CASSGAGGPTGELFF.

This clonotype was recorded once. A much larger clone lies a single base off, so this may be a read error. V gene TRBV5-5 combines with J gene TRBJ2-1, with 10 bases fitting TRBD1. The CDR3 consists of 16 residues. Germline V gene sequence: CDR1 SGHKS, CDR2 YYEKEE (reference sequence). CDR3 sequence: CASSPGTGTGDNEQSF. In DNA form, the CDR3 reads TGCGCCAGCAGCCCCGGAACCGGGACAGGGGACAATGAGCAGTCCTTC.

The J gene is TRBJ2-7, the V gene TRBV7-2, with 9 bases that match TRBD1. This CDR3 spans 14 amino acids. The germline V gene encodes CDR1 SGHTA and CDR2 FQGNSA. Germline trimming cut 4 bases from V and 5 bases from J; bases unmatched to any gene: 6. CDR3 nucleotide sequence: TGTGCCAGCAGCTCTTGGACAGGGGCCAACGAGCAGTACTTC. Its protein is CASSSWTGANEQYF.

This clonotype was counted ten times or more. The chain links TRBV28 to TRBJ2-7; unclear D gene. The germline V gene has CDR1 MDHEN and CDR2 SYDVKM. This CDR3 comprises 13 residues. V dropped 2 bases and J dropped 7 bases, with 12 bases sitting between them. CDR3 residues: CASSLGGLGEQYF. The CDR3 nucleotides read TGTGCCAGCAGTTTAGGCGGTCTGGGTGAGCAGTACTTC.

This clonotype was found a few times. This chain uses TRBV20-1 with TRBJ2-2; D assignment may be TRBD1 or TRBD2 (5 bases each). V was clipped by 5 bases and J by 7 bases, with 11 bases between them. The germline V gene has CDR1 DFQATT and CDR2 SNEGSKA (reference sequence). This CDR3 comprises 12 residues. CDR3 nucleotide sequence: TGCAGTGCTGGGACCCCTAACGGGGAGCTGTTTTTT. Its protein is CSAGTPNGELFF.

The J gene is TRBJ2-4, the V gene TRBV14, with D unclear. There are 16 residues in the CDR3. V was pared by 1 base and J by 1 base, with 11 bases between. The germline CDR1 and CDR2 sequences are SGHDN and FVKESK. CDR3 region: CASSQGQELAKNIQYF. The CDR3 DNA follows: TGTGCCAGCAGCCAAGGTCAGGAGTTGGCCAAAAACATTCAGTACTTC.

This clonotype has at least ten counts. This chain joins TRBV10-3 and TRBJ1-5; D possibly corresponds to TRBD1 (5 bases). Trimming removed 5 bases at V and 5 bases at J, with 16 bases between. Germline loops: CDR1 ENHRY, CDR2 SYGVKD. This CDR3 has 15 residues. The CDR3 sequence: CAISRDLSSDQPQHF. The CDR3 DNA follows: TGTGCCATCAGTAGGGACCTAAGCTCGGATCAGCCCCAGCATTTT.